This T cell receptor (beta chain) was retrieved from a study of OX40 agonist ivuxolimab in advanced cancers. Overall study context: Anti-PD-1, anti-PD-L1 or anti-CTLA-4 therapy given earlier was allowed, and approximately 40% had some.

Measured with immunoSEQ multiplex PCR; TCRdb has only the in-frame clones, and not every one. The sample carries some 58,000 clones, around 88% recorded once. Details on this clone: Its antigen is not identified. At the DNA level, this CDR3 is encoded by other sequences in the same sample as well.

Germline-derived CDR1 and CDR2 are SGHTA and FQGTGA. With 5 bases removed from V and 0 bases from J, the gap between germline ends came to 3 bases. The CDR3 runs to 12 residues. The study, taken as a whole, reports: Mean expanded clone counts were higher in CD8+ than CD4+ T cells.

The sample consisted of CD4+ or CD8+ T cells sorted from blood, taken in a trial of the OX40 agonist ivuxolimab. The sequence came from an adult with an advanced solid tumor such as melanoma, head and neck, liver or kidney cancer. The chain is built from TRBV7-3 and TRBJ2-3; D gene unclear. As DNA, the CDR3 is TGTGCCAGCAGCGCGAGCACAGATACGCAGTATTTT. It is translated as CASSASTDTQYF. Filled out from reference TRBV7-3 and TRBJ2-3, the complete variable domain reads GAGVSQTPSNKVTEKGKYVELRCDPISGHTALYWYRQSLGQGPEFLIYFQGTGAADDSGLPNDRFFAVRPEGSVSTLKIQRTERGDSAVYLCASSASTDTQYFGPGTRLTVL.